What follows describes a single T cell receptor (beta chain). This sample was taken from a study of CD8 T cells in Susac syndrome. As for the study in general: There were Susac syndrome patients who were therapy-naive at blood draw, others on corticosteroids, and others on intravenous immunoglobulin alone.

With V trimmed by 1 base and J by 6 bases, 17 bases remained unmatched. Germline-derived CDR1 and CDR2 are LNHNV and YYDKDF (reference sequence). The CDR3 sequence is 19 residues long. With random hexamers, reverse transcription was performed on roughly 0.5 to 1 ug of RNA. An immunoSEQ multiplex PCR amplified TCR beta CDR3 over 54 Vbeta and 13 Jbeta. In TCRdb, the immunoSEQ multiplex PCR reads were re-called with MiXCR into one record per CDR3 protein. The repertoire holds 150,000 to 200,000 distinct CDR3 sequences, with around nine tenths as singletons. V usage is TRBV15 and J usage is TRBJ2-2, with TRBD1 identical over 7 bases. The sequenced sample was CD4+ T cells from PBMCs. The sequence derives from a human donor with Susac syndrome. The CDR3 nucleotides are TGTGCCACCAGCAGAGGCCCTTCGGGCGTAGGGGGCCTCTCCGGGGAGCTGTTTTTT. It encodes CATSRGPSGVGGLSGELFF.